The clone carrying this T cell receptor beta chain appeared a few times. The antigen remains undetermined. This sample was taken from a study of beta chain features in type 1 diabetes. Study-level background: No age, gender or cell yield differences were seen between patients and healthy donors. Sorted cells numbering some 110 million were examined across all samples. Study-wide findings and caveats: Sequencing used cDNA, and cells with high TCR expression could therefore be over-represented. All four CD4+ subsets of Type 1 diabetes patients contained TCRB CDR3s that were moderately but significantly shorter. Insertions were fewer and deletions more numerous at VDJ junctions in type 1 diabetes patients.

Expressed TCRB transcripts were sequenced, since all the RNA that had been isolated was reverse transcribed. The assay was immunoSEQ multiplex PCR, and TCRdb's table has in-frame clones only and misses some. The table has 600,000 or so clones, around 12% seen once. V shed 5 bases and J shed 8 bases, with 15 bases lying between them. The CDR3 length is 13 residues. Germline values: CDR1 MDHEN, CDR2 SYDVKM. The rearrangement uses TRBV28 and TRBJ1-2; no clear D gene. The sequenced sample was naive CD4+ T cells from blood. The sequence derives from a man aged 30-40 years with type 1 diabetes. The CDR3 protein is CASSPRYVEGYTF. The CDR3 DNA reads TGTGCCAGCAGTCCTCGGTATGTGGAAGGCTACACCTTC.